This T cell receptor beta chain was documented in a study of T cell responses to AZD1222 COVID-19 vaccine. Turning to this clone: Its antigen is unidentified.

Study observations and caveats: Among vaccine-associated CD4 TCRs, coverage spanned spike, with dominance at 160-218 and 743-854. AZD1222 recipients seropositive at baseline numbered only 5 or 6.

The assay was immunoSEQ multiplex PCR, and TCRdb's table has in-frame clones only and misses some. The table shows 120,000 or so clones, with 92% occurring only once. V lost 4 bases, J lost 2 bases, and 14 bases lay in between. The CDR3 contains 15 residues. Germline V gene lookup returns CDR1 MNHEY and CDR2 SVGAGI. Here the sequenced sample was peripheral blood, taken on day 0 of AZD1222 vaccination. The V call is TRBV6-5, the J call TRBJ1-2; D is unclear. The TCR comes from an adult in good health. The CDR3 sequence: CASSSTDVLNYGYTF. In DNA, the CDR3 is TGTGCCAGCAGTTCCACAGACGTTCTAAACTATGGCTACACCTTC.